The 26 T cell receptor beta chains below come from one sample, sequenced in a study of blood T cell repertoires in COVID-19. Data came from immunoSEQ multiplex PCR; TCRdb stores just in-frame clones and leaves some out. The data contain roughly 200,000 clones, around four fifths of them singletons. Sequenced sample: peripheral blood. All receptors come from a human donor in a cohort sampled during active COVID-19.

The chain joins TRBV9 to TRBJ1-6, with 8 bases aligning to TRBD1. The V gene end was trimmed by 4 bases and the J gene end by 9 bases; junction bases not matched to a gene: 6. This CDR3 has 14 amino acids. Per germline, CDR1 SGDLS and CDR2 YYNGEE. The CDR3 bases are TGTGCCAGCAGCCCGGGACAGGTCGCTTCACCCCTCCACTTT. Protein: CASSPGQVASPLHF.

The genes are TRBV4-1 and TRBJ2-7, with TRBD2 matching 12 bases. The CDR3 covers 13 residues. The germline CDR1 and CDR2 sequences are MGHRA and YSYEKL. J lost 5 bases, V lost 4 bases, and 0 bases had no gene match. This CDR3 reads CASSRLAGDEQYF. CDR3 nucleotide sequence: TGCGCCAGCAGCCGACTAGCGGGAGACGAGCAGTACTTC.

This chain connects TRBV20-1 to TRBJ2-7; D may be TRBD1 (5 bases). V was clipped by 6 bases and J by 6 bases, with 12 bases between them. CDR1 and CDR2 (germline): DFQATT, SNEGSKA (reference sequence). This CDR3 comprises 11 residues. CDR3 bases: TGCAGTGCCTCAATCACAGGCGAGCAGTACGTC. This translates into CSASITGEQYV.

CDR3 sequence (DNA): TGTGCCAGCAGCTCCCTTCCAGGGACTTTCTTCTTCTTC. Its translation: CASSSLPGTFFFF. The rearrangement joins TRBV7-6 to TRBJ2-1, with D possibly being TRBD2 (6 bases). Germline assignment: CDR1 SGHVS and CDR2 FNYEAQ. This CDR3 contains 13 residues. V lost 4 bases and J 16 bases, leaving 20 bases between the germline ends. Full variable domain (rest looked up from reference TRBV7-6 and TRBJ2-1): GAGVSQSPRYKVTKRGQDVALRCDPISGHVSLYWYRQALGQGPEFLTYFNYEAQQDKSGLPNDRFSAERPEGSISTLTIQRTEQRDSAMYRCASSSLPGTFFFFGPGTRLTVL.

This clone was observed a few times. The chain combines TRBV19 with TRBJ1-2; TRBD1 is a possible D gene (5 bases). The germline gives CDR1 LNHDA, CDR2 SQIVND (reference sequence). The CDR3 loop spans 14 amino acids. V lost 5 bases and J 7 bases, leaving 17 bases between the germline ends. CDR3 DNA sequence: TGTGCCAGTAGTCCCCTGGGGGGTTCGTTTGGCTACACCTTC. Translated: CASSPLGGSFGYTF.

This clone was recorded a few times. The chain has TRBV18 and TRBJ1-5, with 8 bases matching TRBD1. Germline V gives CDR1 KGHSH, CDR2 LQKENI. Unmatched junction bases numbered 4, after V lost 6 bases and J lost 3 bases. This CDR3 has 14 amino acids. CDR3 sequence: CASSRDRSNQPQHF. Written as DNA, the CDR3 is TGTGCCAGCTCTCGGGACAGGTCCAATCAGCCCCAGCATTTT.

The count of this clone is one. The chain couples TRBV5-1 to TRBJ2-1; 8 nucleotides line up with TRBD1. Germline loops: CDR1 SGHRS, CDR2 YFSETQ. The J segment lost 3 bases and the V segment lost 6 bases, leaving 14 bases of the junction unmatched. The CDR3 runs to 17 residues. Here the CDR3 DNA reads TGCGCCAGCAATCAGGGGGCCAACGGAGGAAACTACAATGAGCAGTTCTTC. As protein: CASNQGANGGNYNEQFF.

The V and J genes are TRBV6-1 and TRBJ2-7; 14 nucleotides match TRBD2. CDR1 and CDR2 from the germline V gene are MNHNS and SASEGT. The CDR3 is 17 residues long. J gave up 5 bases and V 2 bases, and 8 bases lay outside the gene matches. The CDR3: CASSETLGTSGSDEQYF. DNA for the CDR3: TGTGCCAGCAGTGAAACCCTCGGGACTAGCGGGAGCGACGAGCAGTACTTC.

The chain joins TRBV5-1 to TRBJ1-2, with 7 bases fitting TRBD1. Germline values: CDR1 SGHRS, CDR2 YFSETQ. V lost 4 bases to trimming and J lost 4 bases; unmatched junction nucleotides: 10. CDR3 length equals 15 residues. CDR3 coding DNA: TGCGCCAGCAGCGTCGACGGGACAGCAGGCTATGGCTACACCTTC. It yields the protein CASSVDGTAGYGYTF.

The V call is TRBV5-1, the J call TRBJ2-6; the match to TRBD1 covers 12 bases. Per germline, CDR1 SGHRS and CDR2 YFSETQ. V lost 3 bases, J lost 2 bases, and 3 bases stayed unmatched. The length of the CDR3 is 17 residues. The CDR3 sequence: CASSYRDRGPGANVLTF. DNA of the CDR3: TGCGCCAGCAGCTACCGGGACAGGGGGCCTGGGGCCAACGTCCTGACTTTC.

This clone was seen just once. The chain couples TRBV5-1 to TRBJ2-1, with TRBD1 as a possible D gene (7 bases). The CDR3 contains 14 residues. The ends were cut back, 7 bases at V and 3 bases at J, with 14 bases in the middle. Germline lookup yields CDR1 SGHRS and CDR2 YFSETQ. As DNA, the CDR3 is TGCGCCAGCGGAGGGGGACAGCACTACAATGAGCAGTTCTTC. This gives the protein CASGGGQHYNEQFF.

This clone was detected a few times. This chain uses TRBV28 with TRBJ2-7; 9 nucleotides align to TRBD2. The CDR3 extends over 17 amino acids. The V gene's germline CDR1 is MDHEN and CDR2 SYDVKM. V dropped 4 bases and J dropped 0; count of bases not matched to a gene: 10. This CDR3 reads CASSSASGRYSSYEQYF. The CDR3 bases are TGTGCCAGCAGTTCCGCCAGCGGGAGGTACAGCTCCTACGAGCAGTACTTC.

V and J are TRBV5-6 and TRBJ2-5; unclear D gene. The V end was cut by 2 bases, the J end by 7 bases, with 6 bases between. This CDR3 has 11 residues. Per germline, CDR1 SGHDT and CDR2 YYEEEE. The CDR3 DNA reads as TGTGCCAGCAGCTTTTCAGGGACCCAGTACTTC. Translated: CASSFSGTQYF.

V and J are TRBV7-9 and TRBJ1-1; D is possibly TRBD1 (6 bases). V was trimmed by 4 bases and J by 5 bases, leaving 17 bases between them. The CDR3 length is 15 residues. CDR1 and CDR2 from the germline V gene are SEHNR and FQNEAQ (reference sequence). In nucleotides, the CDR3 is TGTGCCAGCAGCTCACGGAACGGGGGGCAGACTGAAGCTTTCTTT. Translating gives CASSSRNGGQTEAFF.

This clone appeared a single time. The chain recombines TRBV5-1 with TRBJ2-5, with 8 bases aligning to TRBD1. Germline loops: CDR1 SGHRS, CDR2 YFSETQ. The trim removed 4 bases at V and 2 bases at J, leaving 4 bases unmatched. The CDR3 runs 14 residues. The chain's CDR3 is CASSRRTGQETQYF. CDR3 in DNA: TGCGCCAGCAGCCGGCGGACAGGGCAAGAGACCCAGTACTTC.

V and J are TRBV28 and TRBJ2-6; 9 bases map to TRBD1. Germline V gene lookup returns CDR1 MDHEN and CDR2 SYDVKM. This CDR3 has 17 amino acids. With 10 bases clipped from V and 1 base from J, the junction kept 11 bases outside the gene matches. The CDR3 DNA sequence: TGTGCCACCTATTCCCGGGACAGGGTATCTGGGGCCAACGTCCTGACTTTC. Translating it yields CATYSRDRVSGANVLTF.

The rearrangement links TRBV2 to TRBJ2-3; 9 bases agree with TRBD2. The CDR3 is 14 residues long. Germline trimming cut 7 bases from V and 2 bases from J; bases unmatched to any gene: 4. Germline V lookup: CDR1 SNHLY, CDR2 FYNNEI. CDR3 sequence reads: CASKKREDTDTQYF. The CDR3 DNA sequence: TGTGCCAGCAAAAAGCGGGAGGACACAGATACGCAGTATTTT. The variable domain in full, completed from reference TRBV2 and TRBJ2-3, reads EPEVTQTPSHQVTQMGQEVILRCVPISNHLYFYWYRQILGQKVEFLVSFYNNEISEKSEIFDDQFSVERPDGSNFTLKIRSTKLEDSAMYFCASKKREDTDTQYFGPGTRLTVL.

This CDR3 is CASSSTQGIGGYTF. The CDR3 region has the DNA TGTGCCAGCAGCTCCACACAGGGTATAGGTGGCTACACCTTC. The gene calls are TRBV5-6 and TRBJ1-2, with a weak D call TRBD1 (6 bases). Germline CDR1 and CDR2: SGHDT and YYEEEE. V lost 3 bases and J 7 bases, leaving 16 bases between the germline ends. The CDR3 sequence is 14 residues long.

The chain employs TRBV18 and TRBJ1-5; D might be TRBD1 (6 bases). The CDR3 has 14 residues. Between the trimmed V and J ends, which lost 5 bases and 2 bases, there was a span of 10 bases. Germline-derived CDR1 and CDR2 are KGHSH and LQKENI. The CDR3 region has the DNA TGTGCCAGCTCAGACAGGTTTGGCAATCAGCCCCAGCATTTT. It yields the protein CASSDRFGNQPQHF. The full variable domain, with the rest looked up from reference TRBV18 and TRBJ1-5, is NAGVMQNPRHLVRRRGQEARLRCSPMKGHSHVYWYRQLPEEGLKFMVYLQKENIIDESGMPKERFSAEFPKEGPSILRIQQVVRGDSAAYFCASSDRFGNQPQHFGDGTRLSIL.

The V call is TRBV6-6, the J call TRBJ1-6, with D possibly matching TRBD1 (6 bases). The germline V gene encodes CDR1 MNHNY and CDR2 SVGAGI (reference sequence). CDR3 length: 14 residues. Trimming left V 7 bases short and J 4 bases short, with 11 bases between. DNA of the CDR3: TGTGCCAGCATACGACAGGAGTATAATTCACCCCTCCACTTT. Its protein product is CASIRQEYNSPLHF.

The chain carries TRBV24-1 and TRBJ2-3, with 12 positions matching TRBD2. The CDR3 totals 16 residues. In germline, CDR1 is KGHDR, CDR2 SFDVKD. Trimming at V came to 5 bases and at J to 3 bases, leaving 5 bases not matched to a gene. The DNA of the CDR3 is TGTGCCACCAGTGTTAGGCTAGCGGGGGGGACAGATACGCAGTATTTT. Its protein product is CATSVRLAGGTDTQYF.

CDR3 DNA sequence: TGTGCCACCAGTGATTTTTCCCAGCGGGGGTACCAAGAGACCCAGTACTTC. Encoded protein: CATSDFSQRGYQETQYF. The chain joins TRBV24-1 to TRBJ2-5; 8 nucleotides agree with TRBD2. Germline trimming cut 1 base from V and 0 bases from J; bases unmatched to any gene: 6. Germline values: CDR1 KGHDR, CDR2 SFDVKD. This CDR3 has 17 amino acids.

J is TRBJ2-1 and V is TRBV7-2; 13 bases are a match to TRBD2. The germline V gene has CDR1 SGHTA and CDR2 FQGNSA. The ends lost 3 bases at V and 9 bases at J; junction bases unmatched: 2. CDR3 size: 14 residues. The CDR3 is CASSFWTSGSEQFF. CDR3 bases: TGTGCCAGCAGCTTTTGGACTAGCGGGAGTGAGCAGTTCTTC. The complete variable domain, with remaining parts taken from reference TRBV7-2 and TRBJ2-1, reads GAGVSQSPSNKVTEKGKDVELRCDPISGHTALYWYRQSLGQGLEFLIYFQGNSAPDKSGLPSDRFSAERTGGSVSTLTIQRTQQEDSAVYLCASSFWTSGSEQFFGPGTRLTVL.

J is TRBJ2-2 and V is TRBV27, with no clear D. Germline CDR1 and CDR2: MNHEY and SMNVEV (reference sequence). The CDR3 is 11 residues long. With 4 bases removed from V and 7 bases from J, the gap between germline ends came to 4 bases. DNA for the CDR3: TGTGCCAGCAGTTCCATCGGGGAGCTGTTTTTT. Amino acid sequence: CASSSIGELFF.

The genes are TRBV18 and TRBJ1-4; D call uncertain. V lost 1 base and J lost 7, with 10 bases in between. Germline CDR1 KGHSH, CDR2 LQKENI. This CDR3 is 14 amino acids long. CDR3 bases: TGTGCCAGCTCACCACGGCAGGTTGGTGAAAAACTGTTTTTT. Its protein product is CASSPRQVGEKLFF.

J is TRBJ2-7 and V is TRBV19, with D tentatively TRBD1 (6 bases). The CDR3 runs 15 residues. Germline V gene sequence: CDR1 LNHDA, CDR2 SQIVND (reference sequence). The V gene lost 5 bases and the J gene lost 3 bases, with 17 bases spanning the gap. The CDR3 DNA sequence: TGTGCCAGTAGTCTAACTGGGACACTCCGCTACGAGCAGTACTTC. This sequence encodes CASSLTGTLRYEQYF.